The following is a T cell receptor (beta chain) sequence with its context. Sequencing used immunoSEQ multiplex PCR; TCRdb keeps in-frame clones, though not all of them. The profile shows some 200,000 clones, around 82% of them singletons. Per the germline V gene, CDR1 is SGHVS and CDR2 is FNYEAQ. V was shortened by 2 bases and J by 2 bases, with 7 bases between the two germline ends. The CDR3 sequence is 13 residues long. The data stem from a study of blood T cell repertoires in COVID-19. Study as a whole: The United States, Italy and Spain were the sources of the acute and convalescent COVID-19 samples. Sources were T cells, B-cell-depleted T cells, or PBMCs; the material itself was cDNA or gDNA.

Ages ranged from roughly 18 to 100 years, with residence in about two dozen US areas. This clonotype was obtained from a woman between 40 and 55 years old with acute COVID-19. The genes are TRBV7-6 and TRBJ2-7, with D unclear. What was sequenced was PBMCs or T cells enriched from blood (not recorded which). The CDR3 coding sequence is TGTGCCAGCAGCTTAAGTTCGGCCTACGAGCAGTACTTC. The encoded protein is CASSLSSAYEQYF.